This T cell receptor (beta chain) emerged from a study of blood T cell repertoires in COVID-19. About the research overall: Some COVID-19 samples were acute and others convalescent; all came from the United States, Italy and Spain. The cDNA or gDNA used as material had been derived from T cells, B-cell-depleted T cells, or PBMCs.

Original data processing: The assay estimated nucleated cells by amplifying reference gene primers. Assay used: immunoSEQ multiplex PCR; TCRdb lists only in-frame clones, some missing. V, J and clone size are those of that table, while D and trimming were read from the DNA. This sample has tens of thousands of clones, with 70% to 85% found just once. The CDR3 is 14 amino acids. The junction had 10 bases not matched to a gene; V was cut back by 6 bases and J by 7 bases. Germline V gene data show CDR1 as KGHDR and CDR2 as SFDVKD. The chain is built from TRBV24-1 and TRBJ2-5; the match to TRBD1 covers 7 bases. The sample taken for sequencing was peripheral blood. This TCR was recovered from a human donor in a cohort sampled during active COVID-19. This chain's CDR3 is CATSINRGFGTQYF. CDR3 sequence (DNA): TGTGCCACCAGTATCAACAGGGGTTTCGGGACCCAGTACTTC.